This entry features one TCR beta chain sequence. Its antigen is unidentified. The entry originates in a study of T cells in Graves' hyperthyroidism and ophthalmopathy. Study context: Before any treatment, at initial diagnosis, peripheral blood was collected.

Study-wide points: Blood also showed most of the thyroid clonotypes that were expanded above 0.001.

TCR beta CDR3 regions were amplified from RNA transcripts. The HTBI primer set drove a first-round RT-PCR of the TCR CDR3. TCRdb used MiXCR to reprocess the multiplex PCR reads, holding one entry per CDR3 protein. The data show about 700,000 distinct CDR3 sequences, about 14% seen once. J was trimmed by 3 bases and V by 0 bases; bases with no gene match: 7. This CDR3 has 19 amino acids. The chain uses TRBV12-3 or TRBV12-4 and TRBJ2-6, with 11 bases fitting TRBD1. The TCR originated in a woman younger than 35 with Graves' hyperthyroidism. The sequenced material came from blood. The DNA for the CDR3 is TGTGCCAGCAGTTTAGCGGGGTGGACAGGGGGCGGTGGGGCCAACGTCCTGACTTTC. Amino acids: CASSLAGWTGGGGANVLTF.